This T cell receptor beta chain was sequenced in a study of radiation and T cells in renal cell carcinoma. Profiling relied on immunoSEQ multiplex PCR, and the TCRdb table lists in-frame clones only, not all of them. The sample carries about 18,000 clones, roughly 54% recorded once. Regarding the study as a whole: Baseline intratumoral clonotype presence is unknown without pretreatment biopsies. In blood, top tumor clones expanded by 2 weeks, shrinking by 4. Compared with controls, irradiated tumors had more, larger dominant CDR3 motifs.

This sample's treatment: 15 Gy SBRT to primary tumor, nephrectomy 4 weeks later. With respect to this clone: The antigen is not known.

The CDR3 totals 12 residues. Germline lookup yields CDR1 SGHRS and CDR2 YFSETQ. The germline V and J ends were trimmed by 0 bases and 6 bases, with 7 bases remaining between them. This receptor was identified in a man over 45 with renal cell carcinoma. The J gene is TRBJ2-7, the V gene TRBV5-1; D unclear. Sample: tumor tissue, taken from a patient whose treatment included radiotherapy and nephrectomy. In DNA form, the CDR3 reads TGCGCCAGCAGCTTGGACCCCTCCGAGCAGTACTTC. This codes for CASSLDPSEQYF.